A selection of T cell receptor beta chains follows, all from one sample in a study of blood T cells in healthy people across ages. One entry per CDR3 protein, called by TCRdb with MiXCR from the 5' RACE reads. The sample has approximately 760,000 distinct CDR3 sequences, roughly 25% seen once; the top ten hold roughly a tenth. This sample was shared with a second study, whose subject was T cells of mothers and their children.

The material sequenced was blood. The receptors stem from a boy between 10 and 17 years old in good health. Each CDR3 is given with its conserved first and last residue. The D gene is left open where the match is weak. Size tells how often a clone was seen (once, few, many) or the class of an expanded clone, and some rows leave it out.

cdr3_nt cdr3_aa j_call v_call d_call clone_size
TGTGCCAGCAAAGGGCTTTCTTACAATGAGCAGTTCTTC CASKGLSYNEQFF TRBJ2-1 TRBV12-3/TRBV12-4 NA few
TGTGCCAGCACCGACGGCACTATAAATCAGCCCCAGCATTTT CASTDGTINQPQHF TRBJ1-5 TRBV6-6 NA NA
TGCAGTGCTAGAGATGTGGGGAAGCCCCAGCATTTT CSARDVGKPQHF TRBJ1-5 TRBV20-1 NA NA
TGTGCCAGCAGCTTGTGGACCCCGTTAAGCACAGATACGCAGTATTTT CASSLWTPLSTDTQYF TRBJ2-3 TRBV11-2 NA NA
TGCAGTGCCTTACAGTCTAGCGGGGGTTTCCAAGAGACCCAGTACTTC CSALQSSGGFQETQYF TRBJ2-5 TRBV20-1 TRBD2 few
TGTGCCAGCAGAGACAGGGGCCCCCAGGAGACCCAGTACTTC CASRDRGPQETQYF TRBJ2-5 TRBV2 TRBD1 NA
TGTGCCAGCAGCCCGGGACTAAAGGTGATCACAGATACGCAGTATTTT CASSPGLKVITDTQYF TRBJ2-3 TRBV7-2 TRBD2 NA
TGTGCCAGCAGTCGCAGCAAGCCGGGCTCCGAGCAGTACTTC CASSRSKPGSEQYF TRBJ2-7 TRBV6-5 NA few
TGTGCCAGCTCACCGTATGGAGTCCCCCAAGAGACCCAGTACTTC CASSPYGVPQETQYF TRBJ2-5 TRBV18 NA few
TGCGCCAGCAGCTTGGGGGGGACTAGGGCCTACAATGAGCAGTTCTTC CASSLGGTRAYNEQFF TRBJ2-1 TRBV5-1 TRBD2 NA
TGTGCCAGCAATCAAACTCCAGAGCGGCCCAAAGAGACCCAGTACTTC CASNQTPERPKETQYF TRBJ2-5 TRBV6-6 NA NA
TGTGCCAGCAGTCTACAGATAGGACACGATGAGTACTTC CASSLQIGHDEYF TRBJ2-7 TRBV27 NA NA
TGTGCCAGCAGCCAACGCGGGATGAACTATGGCTACACCTTC CASSQRGMNYGYTF TRBJ1-2 TRBV3-1 NA NA
TGCAGTGCTAAAATTACAGGGAGAGAGACCCAGTACTTC CSAKITGRETQYF TRBJ2-5 TRBV20-1 NA few
TGTGCCAGCAGTTACGGGGACAGGGCTAATGAAAAACTGTTTTTT CASSYGDRANEKLFF TRBJ1-4 TRBV6-5 TRBD1 NA
TGCGCCAGCAGCTTGGAGGGGGAAGGTTACGAGCAGTACTTC CASSLEGEGYEQYF TRBJ2-7 TRBV5-1 NA many
TGTGCCAGCAGCTTATTAGCGGGGTCTAGCACAGGTACGCAGTATTTT CASSLLAGSSTGTQYF TRBJ2-3 TRBV7-8 TRBD2 once
TGTGCCAGCAGTGCTTTCTGGGGGGACCACACTGAAGCTTTCTTT CASSAFWGDHTEAFF TRBJ1-1 TRBV28 NA NA
TGTGCCATTTCCGACAAGGGGATCTCCGAGCAGTACTTC CAISDKGISEQYF TRBJ2-7 TRBV10-3 NA NA
TGCAGTGCTTCCCCTCTTCGGGAGAACACTGAAGCTTTCTTT CSASPLRENTEAFF TRBJ1-1 TRBV20-1 NA few
TGTGCCAGCTCCCTGGGGGTGGAAGGAATCTCCTACAATGAGCAGTTCTTC CASSLGVEGISYNEQFF TRBJ2-1 TRBV6-2/TRBV6-3 NA NA
TGTGCCATCAGCCCGGGACAGGGGGCCCTTGAGACCCAGTACTTC CAISPGQGALETQYF TRBJ2-5 TRBV10-3 TRBD1 NA
TGCAGTGCTAGAGATTATAGGGGGGATGAGACCCAGTACTTC CSARDYRGDETQYF TRBJ2-5 TRBV20-1 NA few
TGTGCCAGCAGCCCCCGGGACACAGATACGCAGTATTTT CASSPRDTDTQYF TRBJ2-3 TRBV7-9 NA few
TGCAGTGCTAGAATGACGGGAGCAGATACGCAGTATTTT CSARMTGADTQYF TRBJ2-3 TRBV20-1 NA NA
TGTGCCAGCAGCCATTCCGGGACAGGGGCTTACGAGCAGTACTTC CASSHSGTGAYEQYF TRBJ2-7 TRBV4-2 TRBD1 NA
TGTGCCATCGGTCGGGAGAACGAGCAGTACTTC CAIGRENEQYF TRBJ2-7 TRBV10-3 NA NA
TGCGCCAGCAGCTTGTATCCGATTGATCGCTATGGCTACACCTTC CASSLYPIDRYGYTF TRBJ1-2 TRBV5-1 NA few
TGTGCCAGCAGCTTGGGACGGTGGGAGGAAAAACTGTTTTTT CASSLGRWEEKLFF TRBJ1-4 TRBV7-8 NA NA
TGTGCCAGCAGCCCGGGGACTAGCGGAGACTACAATGAGCAGTTCTTC CASSPGTSGDYNEQFF TRBJ2-1 TRBV7-6 TRBD2 NA
TGTGCCAGCAGACTCCGGACAGGGACTGAAGCTTTCTTT CASRLRTGTEAFF TRBJ1-1 TRBV28 TRBD1 few
TGTGCCAGCAGTTTATCGCCCGATGGCTCCTACGAGCAGTACTTC CASSLSPDGSYEQYF TRBJ2-7 TRBV27 NA few
TGCAGCGTTGTGCCGTACTACACCTTC CSVVPYYTF TRBJ1-2 TRBV29-1 NA few
TGTGCCAGCAGTTTTGGAGATTCACCCCTCCACTTT CASSFGDSPLHF TRBJ1-6 TRBV6-5 NA few
TGCGCCAGCAGTGAGATTAGCGGCAATGAGCAGTTCTTC CASSEISGNEQFF TRBJ2-1 TRBV10-1 NA few